The 20 T cell receptor beta chains below were found in one sample sequenced in a study of beta chain features in type 1 diabetes. Their specific antigens are unknown. Study-level results: All four CD4+ subsets from Type 1 diabetes patients carried moderately but significantly shorter TCRB CDR3s.

Reverse transcribing all isolated RNA meant expressed TCRB transcripts were sequenced. The data were produced by immunoSEQ multiplex PCR, yet TCRdb's version contains in-frame clones alone and is incomplete. The table lists a few hundred thousand clones, roughly a quarter of them singletons. Sequenced material: naive CD4+ T cells from blood. These receptors were taken from a woman aged 25 to 39 with type 1 diabetes.

This clone has just a few counts. The J gene is TRBJ2-4, the V gene TRBV19, with no clear D. Germline CDR1 LNHDA, CDR2 SQIVND (reference sequence). Trimming removed 5 bases at V and 8 bases at J, with 13 bases between. This CDR3 is 13 amino acids long. The CDR3 DNA is TGTGCCAGTAGTCGGTCGGAACGGGACATTCAGTACTTC. It specifies CASSRSERDIQYF.

The chain employs TRBV4-1 and TRBJ2-7; TRBD1 matches 8 bases. J lost 4 bases, V lost 4 bases, and 9 bases had no gene match. The CDR3 consists of 15 residues. Germline V gene data show CDR1 as MGHRA and CDR2 as YSYEKL. CDR3 loop: CASSRGQGAGYEQYF. CDR3 DNA sequence: TGCGCCAGCAGCCGCGGACAGGGTGCGGGTTACGAGCAGTACTTC.

The chain is built from TRBV29-1 and TRBJ1-2, with 10 bases that match TRBD1. The CDR3 runs to 17 residues. J lost 0 bases, V lost 6 bases, and 13 bases had no gene match. Germline lookup yields CDR1 SQVTM and CDR2 ANQGSEA. CDR3 amino acids: CSVDTRDRGTANYGYTF. Here the CDR3 DNA reads TGCAGCGTCGACACCCGGGACAGGGGAACCGCTAACTATGGCTACACCTTC.

V usage is TRBV7-3 and J usage is TRBJ2-3, with a tentative D call TRBD1 (7 bases). The CDR3 is 14 residues long. Germline loops: CDR1 SGHTA, CDR2 FQGTGA. V was clipped by 5 bases and J by 2 bases, with 11 bases between them. The CDR3 coding sequence is TGTGCCAGCAGCCCAGGGGGGAACACAGATACGCAGTATTTT. The encoded protein is CASSPGGNTDTQYF.

This clone was found a few times. V usage is TRBV30 and J usage is TRBJ1-1; maybe TRBD1 (5 bases). The germline V gene has CDR1 GTSNPN and CDR2 SVGIG (reference sequence). This CDR3 contains 12 residues. V lost 2 bases and J lost 6, with 10 bases in between. CDR3: CAWSNGGSEAFF. Written as DNA, the CDR3 is TGTGCCTGGAGTAACGGGGGATCTGAAGCTTTCTTT. The whole variable domain, filled in from reference TRBV30 and TRBJ1-1, reads SQTIHQWPATLVQPVGSPLSLECTVEGTSNPNLYWYRQAAGRGLQLLFYSVGIGQISSEVPQNLSASRPQDRQFILSSKKLLLSDSGFYLCAWSNGGSEAFFGQGTRLTVV.

The chain couples TRBV7-3 to TRBJ2-3, with TRBD2 matching 10 bases. J lost 4 bases, V lost 2 bases, and 6 bases had no gene match. The length of the CDR3 is 16 residues. Germline loops: CDR1 SGHTA, CDR2 FQGTGA. CDR3 DNA sequence: TGTGCCAGCAGCTTAGGGCTAGCGGGAGAGGCAGATACGCAGTATTTT. Its translation: CASSLGLAGEADTQYF.

The rearrangement links TRBV29-1 to TRBJ2-7; 9 positions match TRBD1. With 1 base clipped from V and 3 bases from J, the junction kept 13 bases outside the gene matches. The CDR3 totals 17 residues. Per germline, CDR1 SQVTM and CDR2 ANQGSEA. The CDR3 reads CSVEGAPGQGNYYEQYF. The CDR3 coding sequence is TGCAGCGTTGAAGGTGCCCCGGGACAGGGCAATTACTACGAGCAGTACTTC.

This clone appeared a few times. The chain links TRBV30 to TRBJ1-2; no clear D. CDR3 length: 13 residues. Germline CDR1 GTSNPN, CDR2 SVGIG (reference sequence). The V and J ends lost 3 bases and 4 bases respectively, with 12 bases between them. CDR3: CAWSLQEAYGYTF. CDR3 nucleotides: TGTGCCTGGAGCCTCCAGGAAGCCTATGGCTACACCTTC.

The rearrangement links TRBV28 to TRBJ2-5, with a weak D call TRBD2 (6 bases). From germline, CDR1 is MDHEN and CDR2 SYDVKM. The germline V and J ends were trimmed by 4 bases and 4 bases, with 13 bases remaining between them. The CDR3 runs to 14 residues. CDR3 sequence reads: CASSSQAGTETQYF. CDR3 in DNA: TGTGCCAGCAGTTCTCAAGCGGGCACAGAGACCCAGTACTTC.

V usage is TRBV2 and J usage is TRBJ1-2, with unresolved D. CDR3 length: 13 residues. Trimming took off 0 bases at V and 6 bases at J, with 8 bases between the two ends. The germline CDR1 and CDR2 sequences are SNHLY and FYNNEI. The CDR3 reads CASSEALGDGYTF. The CDR3 region has the DNA TGTGCCAGCAGTGAAGCGTTGGGAGATGGCTACACCTTC. Drawing the rest from reference TRBV2 and TRBJ1-2, the complete variable domain is EPEVTQTPSHQVTQMGQEVILRCVPISNHLYFYWYRQILGQKVEFLVSFYNNEISEKSEIFDDQFSVERPDGSNFTLKIRSTKLEDSAMYFCASSEALGDGYTFGSGTRLTVV.

This clone occurred a few times. CDR3 in amino acids: CAWSVNWGYTF. Written as DNA, the CDR3 is TGTGCCTGGAGTGTAAACTGGGGCTACACCTTC. This rearrangement joins TRBV30 to TRBJ1-2, with no clear D. The germline CDR1 and CDR2 sequences are GTSNPN and SVGIG (reference sequence). This CDR3 is 11 amino acids long. With 0 bases removed from V and 8 bases from J, the gap between germline ends came to 7 bases.

The V and J genes are TRBV29-1 and TRBJ1-1, with D unresolved. There are 15 residues in the CDR3. The germline gives CDR1 SQVTM, CDR2 ANQGSEA. Trimming stripped 4 bases from V and 6 bases from J, with 21 bases between. The CDR3 DNA follows: TGCAGCGTTGTGGTAGGATCTATGAGGTGGGCTGAAGCTTTCTTT. The encoded protein is CSVVVGSMRWAEAFF.

Only a few counts were recorded for this clone. The rearrangement links TRBV9 to TRBJ2-1, with 8 bases fitting TRBD2. This CDR3 region has 15 residues. Looked up from germline, CDR1 is SGDLS and CDR2 is YYNGEE. V dropped 0 bases and J dropped 7; count of bases not matched to a gene: 6. The CDR3 region has the DNA TGTGCCAGCAGCGTAGCCGGGAGGGCTTGGAATGAGCAGTTCTTC. Its translation is CASSVAGRAWNEQFF.

The chain uses TRBV30 and TRBJ1-2; TRBD1 matches 8 bases. The V segment lost 5 bases and the J segment 7 bases; nucleotides outside the gene matches: 6. Germline lookup yields CDR1 GTSNPN and CDR2 SVGIG (reference sequence). There are 12 residues in the CDR3. CDR3 DNA: TGTGCCTGGGACCCGACAGGGGTTGGCTACACCTTC. This encodes CAWDPTGVGYTF. The variable domain in full, completed from reference TRBV30 and TRBJ1-2, reads SQTIHQWPATLVQPVGSPLSLECTVEGTSNPNLYWYRQAAGRGLQLLFYSVGIGQISSEVPQNLSASRPQDRQFILSSKKLLLSDSGFYLCAWDPTGVGYTFGSGTRLTVV.

This clone showed up just a few times. The rearrangement joins TRBV27 to TRBJ2-2, with TRBD1 matching 9 bases. V was pared by 3 bases and J by 5 bases, with 4 bases of the junction left unmatched. CDR1 is MNHEY, CDR2 SMNVEV, per germline (reference sequence). This CDR3 comprises 15 residues. CDR3 bases: TGTGCCAGCAGTTTGGGGACAGGGCGGACCGGGGAGCTGTTTTTT. Encoded protein: CASSLGTGRTGELFF.

The rearrangement uses TRBV5-1 and TRBJ2-7; 13 nucleotides align to TRBD2. The CDR3 extends over 15 amino acids. V lost 2 bases, J lost 5 bases, and 4 bases stayed unmatched. Germline V gives CDR1 SGHRS, CDR2 YFSETQ. The chain's CDR3 is CASSLTSGRADEQYF. In DNA form, the CDR3 reads TGCGCCAGCAGCTTAACTAGCGGGAGGGCCGACGAGCAGTACTTC. Complete variable domain (other parts from reference TRBV5-1 and TRBJ2-7): KAGVTQTPRYLIKTRGQQVTLSCSPISGHRSVSWYQQTPGQGLQFLFEYFSETQRNKGNFPGRFSGRQFSNSRSEMNVSTLELGDSALYLCASSLTSGRADEQYFGPGTRLTVT.

A few counts support this clone. The rearrangement uses TRBV5-1 and TRBJ2-1; tentatively, D is TRBD1 (6 bases). This CDR3 is 15 amino acids long. CDR1 and CDR2 (germline): SGHRS, YFSETQ. Trimming left V 0 bases short and J 9 bases short, with 16 bases between. Here the CDR3 DNA reads TGCGCCAGCAGCTTGGCAATACAGGGTATTACTGAGCAGTTCTTC. It yields the protein CASSLAIQGITEQFF. The full variable domain, completed using reference TRBV5-1 and TRBJ2-1, is KAGVTQTPRYLIKTRGQQVTLSCSPISGHRSVSWYQQTPGQGLQFLFEYFSETQRNKGNFPGRFSGRQFSNSRSEMNVSTLELGDSALYLCASSLAIQGITEQFFGPGTRLTVL.

The chain is built from TRBV18 and TRBJ2-1, with 7 bases matching TRBD2. Per germline, CDR1 KGHSH and CDR2 LQKENI. V dropped 2 bases and J dropped 7; count of bases not matched to a gene: 11. The CDR3 consists of 16 residues. CDR3 region: CASSPNLAGAGNEQFF. The CDR3 coding sequence is TGTGCCAGCTCACCAAATTTGGCGGGAGCGGGGAATGAGCAGTTCTTC.

This clone has a handful of counts. The J gene is TRBJ1-5, the V gene TRBV28, with 8 bases matching TRBD1. V lost 1 base, J lost 5 bases, and 4 bases stayed unmatched. Looked up from germline, CDR1 is MDHEN and CDR2 is SYDVKM. The CDR3 is 15 residues long. CDR3 coding DNA: TGTGCCAGCAGTTTATTCGGACAGGGAGATCAGCCCCAGCATTTT. Translating gives CASSLFGQGDQPQHF. The complete variable domain, with remaining parts taken from reference TRBV28 and TRBJ1-5, reads DVKVTQSSRYLVKRTGEKVFLECVQDMDHENMFWYRQDPGLGLRLIYFSYDVKMKEKGDIPEGYSVSREKKERFSLILESASTNQTSMYLCASSLFGQGDQPQHFGDGTRLSIL.

This chain links TRBV29-1 with TRBJ2-2, with TRBD2 matching 8 bases. This CDR3 comprises 15 residues. The V gene's germline CDR1 is SQVTM and CDR2 ANQGSEA. The ends lost 6 bases at V and 5 bases at J; junction bases unmatched: 11. DNA for the CDR3: TGCAGCGTCGGGGGGGCGGGAGGTTGGACCGGGGAGCTGTTTTTT. Translating it yields CSVGGAGGWTGELFF.